These 29 T cell receptor beta chains were sequenced from one sample in a study of Tregs in tolerant kidney transplant recipients. The repertoire was sequenced with immunoSEQ multiplex PCR; TCRdb's copy has only in-frame clones and lacks some. The repertoire holds roughly 250,000 clones, with around 82% as singletons. Sequenced material: CD4+ T cells from blood. The receptors here all came from a human donor in good health.

V usage is TRBV29-1 and J usage is TRBJ2-1, with D perhaps TRBD2 (6 bases). V lost 0 bases and J 0 bases, leaving 9 bases between the germline ends. The CDR3 is 15 amino acids. Germline CDR1 and CDR2: SQVTM and ANQGSEA. CDR3 DNA sequence: TGCAGCGTTGAAGATTCTAGCGACTCCTACAATGAGCAGTTCTTC. It specifies CSVEDSSDSYNEQFF.

J is TRBJ1-5 and V is TRBV6-5; no clear D. CDR1 MNHEY and CDR2 SVGAGI come from the germline V gene. This CDR3 is 11 amino acids long. V lost 5 bases, J lost 4 bases, and 3 bases lay in between. CDR3 loop: CASSANQPQHF. CDR3 nucleotides: TGTGCCAGCAGTGCAAATCAGCCCCAGCATTTT.

Only one count was recorded for this clone. The V and J genes are TRBV6-5 and TRBJ2-5; D is unclear. The CDR3 sequence is 15 residues long. Trimming removed 2 bases from V and 2 bases from J, with 12 bases in between. Per the germline V gene, CDR1 is MNHEY and CDR2 is SVGAGI. Written as DNA, the CDR3 is TGTGCCAGCAGTTACGTCCACGCAGATCAAGAGACCCAGTACTTC. Protein product: CASSYVHADQETQYF.

This chain connects TRBV10-3 to TRBJ2-2; D not certain. Germline CDR1 and CDR2: ENHRY and SYGVKD. Trimming left V 4 bases short and J 6 bases short, with 9 bases between. This CDR3 comprises 13 residues. CDR3 nucleotides: TGTGCCATCAGTGGGTCACCCCCCGGGGAGCTGTTTTTT. It codes for CAISGSPPGELFF.

The V call is TRBV5-8, the J call TRBJ2-7; TRBD1 aligns across 9 bases. CDR1 is SGHTS, CDR2 YDEGEE, per germline. This CDR3 spans 19 amino acids. The junction had 13 bases not matched to a gene; V was cut back by 0 bases and J by 0 bases. The CDR3 loop is CASSLEGAVADRGSYEQYF. CDR3 nucleotide sequence: TGTGCCAGCAGCTTGGAAGGGGCTGTGGCGGACAGGGGCTCCTACGAGCAGTACTTC.

The chain carries TRBV5-1 and TRBJ2-1; TRBD2 agrees at 12 bases. CDR1 is SGHRS, CDR2 YFSETQ, per germline. The length of the CDR3 is 16 residues. The V and J ends lost 0 bases and 6 bases, in that order; junction bases with no gene match: 4. Here the CDR3 reads CASSLGMGLAGNEQFF. The CDR3 DNA sequence: TGCGCCAGCAGCTTGGGTATGGGACTAGCGGGCAATGAGCAGTTCTTC.

This chain joins TRBV19 and TRBJ2-4, with no clear D. Trimming cost V 5 bases and J 0 bases, with 14 bases left between them. CDR1 is LNHDA, CDR2 SQIVND, per germline (reference sequence). This CDR3 spans 16 amino acids. CDR3 in amino acids: CASSAGRFLAKNIQYF. The DNA of the CDR3 is TGTGCCAGTAGTGCCGGCCGGTTTTTAGCCAAAAACATTCAGTACTTC.

This chain uses TRBV5-1 with TRBJ2-5; D not resolved. The CDR3 is 18 residues long. Germline assignment: CDR1 SGHRS and CDR2 YFSETQ. V lost 0 bases and J 1 base, leaving 19 bases between the germline ends. The CDR3 spells CASSLALTVLTSQETQYF. The CDR3, as DNA: TGCGCCAGCAGCTTGGCCTTAACAGTCCTAACCAGCCAAGAGACCCAGTACTTC.

The chain is built from TRBV29-1 and TRBJ1-1; D unclear. Germline loops: CDR1 SQVTM, CDR2 ANQGSEA. V gave up 6 bases and J gave up 1 base, with 18 bases separating them. The CDR3 runs to 15 residues. CDR3 DNA: TGCAGCGTGAGTTGGATCCCGGGCCAGAACACTGAAGCTTTCTTT. Translation: CSVSWIPGQNTEAFF.

The chain joins TRBV6-6 to TRBJ2-2, with D possibly TRBD2 on 6 matching bases. This CDR3 contains 16 residues. The germline CDR1 and CDR2 sequences are MNHNY and SVGAGI (reference sequence). V shed 7 bases and J shed 2 bases, with 17 bases lying between them. The chain's CDR3 is CASTRPRGTNTGELFF. In nucleotides, the CDR3 is TGTGCCAGCACCAGGCCTCGGGGGACTAACACCGGGGAGCTGTTTTTT.

This chain links TRBV5-4 with TRBJ2-5, with D perhaps TRBD1 (6 bases). Trimming removed 5 bases from V and 2 bases from J, with 13 bases in between. The length of the CDR3 is 14 residues. Germline CDR1 and CDR2: SGHNT and YYREEE (reference sequence). CDR3 residues: CASRGADFQETQYF. The DNA for the CDR3 is TGTGCCAGCAGGGGGGCGGACTTTCAAGAGACCCAGTACTTC.

This clone was counted a few times. The chain couples TRBV7-2 to TRBJ2-1; 7 nucleotides match TRBD1. The J segment lost 7 bases and the V segment lost 3 bases, leaving 9 bases of the junction unmatched. The CDR3 extends over 15 amino acids. CDR1 SGHTA and CDR2 FQGNSA come from the germline V gene. CDR3 DNA: TGTGCCAGCAGCTTCCTAGACAGGGTAGGTAATGAGCAGTTCTTC. Its translation is CASSFLDRVGNEQFF.

Worth noting for this clone: This same CDR3 is encoded by further DNA sequences in the sample. This chain links TRBV5-1 with TRBJ2-7; weak D call: TRBD1 (6 bases). The germline V gene has CDR1 SGHRS and CDR2 YFSETQ. V lost 0 bases to trimming and J lost 3 bases, with 7 bases between them. This CDR3 is built from 13 residues. The CDR3 is CASSLAQGYEQYF. In DNA, the CDR3 is TGCGCCAGCAGCTTGGCACAGGGCTACGAGCAGTACTTC.

The V and J genes are TRBV7-9 and TRBJ2-1; 10 nucleotides agree with TRBD2. V shed 2 bases and J 4 bases; nucleotides not matched to a gene: 11. Germline lookup yields CDR1 SEHNR and CDR2 FQNEAQ (reference sequence). This CDR3 has 18 residues. The CDR3, as DNA: TGTGCCAGCAGCTTACTAGCGGGAGCGGTAGGATATTACAATGAGCAGTTCTTC. This encodes CASSLLAGAVGYYNEQFF.

The chain combines TRBV6-4 with TRBJ1-5, with D tentatively TRBD1 (5 bases). From germline, CDR1 is MRHNA and CDR2 SNTAGT. Deletions cut 9 bases from V and 0 bases from J, with 15 bases between. CDR3 length: 15 residues. The CDR3 sequence is CARTLDILSNQPQHF. DNA for the CDR3: TGTGCCAGGACTCTGGACATACTTAGCAATCAGCCCCAGCATTTT.

The chain couples TRBV11-2 to TRBJ1-6, with D maybe TRBD1 (5 bases). Per germline, CDR1 SGHAT and CDR2 FQNNGV. V was cut by 1 base and J by 3 bases, with 13 bases left in between. This CDR3 contains 17 residues. The CDR3 coding sequence is TGTGCCAGCAGCTTAGTGGGGCAGGGCCTCTATAATTCACCCCTCCACTTT. Encoded protein: CASSLVGQGLYNSPLHF.

The V gene is TRBV7-6, the J gene TRBJ2-5, with 8 bases matching TRBD2. CDR1 is SGHVS and CDR2 is FNYEAQ in the germline V gene. There are 15 residues in the CDR3. Germline trimming cut 1 base from V and 3 bases from J; bases unmatched to any gene: 4. As DNA, the CDR3 is TGTGCCAGCAGCTTAGAAACACTAGCGGAAGAGACCCAGTACTTC. Translating it yields CASSLETLAEETQYF.

The V gene is TRBV5-1, the J gene TRBJ1-4, with a tentative D call TRBD1 (5 bases). Germline V gene sequence: CDR1 SGHRS, CDR2 YFSETQ. The CDR3 is 17 residues long. V shed 1 base and J shed 3 bases, with 16 bases lying between them. As DNA, the CDR3 is TGCGCCAGCAGCTTGTTTTTACGGACAACCTCTAATGAAAAACTGTTTTTT. Amino acid sequence: CASSLFLRTTSNEKLFF.

The chain links TRBV7-2 to TRBJ2-3; no definite D call. Germline V lookup: CDR1 SGHTA, CDR2 FQGNSA. This CDR3 contains 12 residues. V was cut by 5 bases and J by 5 bases, with 8 bases left in between. In nucleotides, the CDR3 is TGTGCCAGCAGCCCGCTGCAAGATACGCAGTATTTT. This sequence encodes CASSPLQDTQYF.

Comment on this clone: Other DNA sequences within the sample encode an identical CDR3. The V call is TRBV5-6, the J call TRBJ1-1; maybe TRBD1 (5 bases). Germline CDR1 is SGHDT and CDR2 is YYEEEE. Trimming took off 1 base at V and 5 bases at J, with 15 bases between the two ends. The CDR3 consists of 15 residues. In nucleotides, the CDR3 is TGTGCCAGCAGCTTGTACGGGGACGAGGTTACTGAAGCTTTCTTT. The encoded protein is CASSLYGDEVTEAFF.

The table lists this clone with a count of one. Other DNA sequences from this sample encode an identical CDR3 as well. This chain joins TRBV5-4 and TRBJ1-5, with D hard to call. This CDR3 is 13 amino acids long. The V end was cut by 0 bases, the J end by 0 bases, with 1 base between. Germline lookup yields CDR1 SGHNT and CDR2 YYREEE (reference sequence). The CDR3 sequence is CASSLGSNQPQHF. In nucleotides, the CDR3 is TGTGCCAGCAGCTTGGGTAGCAATCAGCCCCAGCATTTT.

Points on this clone: One end of the junction fails to match germline, which may point to a read error. V usage is TRBV7-7 and J usage is TRBJ2-1; the match to TRBD2 covers 9 bases. CDR1 SSHAT and CDR2 FNYEAQ come from the germline V gene (reference sequence). The CDR3 loop spans 14 amino acids. CDR3 region: CASSSSGAYNEQFF. CDR3 nucleotides: TGTGCTAGCAGCTCTAGCGGGGCCTACAATGAGCAGTTCTTC.

The rearrangement links TRBV7-3 to TRBJ2-1; D not certain. There are 15 residues in the CDR3. Trimming left V 5 bases short and J 3 bases short, with 14 bases between. In germline, CDR1 is SGHTA, CDR2 FQGTGA. CDR3 region: CASSLNRDIYNEQFF. The CDR3 nucleotides read TGTGCCAGCAGCCTTAATAGGGATATCTACAATGAGCAGTTCTTC.

This clone was counted only a few times. J is TRBJ2-3 and V is TRBV4-1; D ambiguous. V gave up 0 bases and J gave up 2 bases, with 12 bases separating them. CDR3 length: 16 amino acids. CDR1 and CDR2 (germline): MGHRA, YSYEKL. The CDR3 protein is CASSQELRHPTDTQYF. DNA of the CDR3: TGCGCCAGCAGCCAAGAACTCCGGCACCCCACAGATACGCAGTATTTT.

The V call is TRBV7-8, the J call TRBJ2-7; TRBD2 matches at 8 bases. CDR3 length: 16 residues. From germline, CDR1 is SGHVS and CDR2 FQNEAQ. V shed 1 base, J shed 0 bases, and the junction held 5 bases outside the gene matches. The CDR3 DNA reads as TGTGCCAGCAGCTTAGGTTTTAGCGGGGACTCCTACGAGCAGTACTTC. Its protein product is CASSLGFSGDSYEQYF.

The rearrangement links TRBV5-1 to TRBJ2-7; D not resolved. V lost 7 bases and J lost 3, with 20 bases in between. Germline loops: CDR1 SGHRS, CDR2 YFSETQ. This CDR3 has 15 amino acids. The CDR3 here is CASRSLAGPLYEQYF. CDR3 sequence (DNA): TGCGCCAGCCGATCCCTGGCAGGCCCCCTCTACGAGCAGTACTTC.

The chain recombines TRBV5-4 with TRBJ1-1; a weak D match, TRBD1 (5 bases). Deletions cut 4 bases from V and 6 bases from J, with 10 bases between. The CDR3 extends over 12 amino acids. Germline V gives CDR1 SGHNT, CDR2 YYREEE (reference sequence). The CDR3 reads CASSPGVAEAFF. The CDR3 region has the DNA TGTGCCAGCAGCCCGGGGGTAGCTGAAGCTTTCTTT.

This clone was observed a few times. The rearrangement uses TRBV30 and TRBJ2-2, with D perhaps assigned TRBD1 or TRBD2 (6 bases each). CDR1 is GTSNPN, CDR2 SVGIG, per germline (reference sequence). The CDR3 covers 15 residues. Trimming left V 0 bases short and J 6 bases short, with 14 bases between. The CDR3 region has the DNA TGTGCCTGGAGTGTACAGGGCGGGGTGGCCGGGGAGCTGTTTTTT. This gives the protein CAWSVQGGVAGELFF.

CDR3 DNA sequence: TGTGCCAGCAGCCCGGGACTTCCCAAGGGGGAGACCCAGTACTTC. It translates to CASSPGLPKGETQYF. The rearrangement joins TRBV25-1 to TRBJ2-5; D possibly corresponds to TRBD2 (6 bases). CDR3 length: 15 amino acids. CDR1 MGHDK and CDR2 SYGVNS come from the germline V gene. V was clipped by 6 bases and J by 5 bases, with 19 bases between them.